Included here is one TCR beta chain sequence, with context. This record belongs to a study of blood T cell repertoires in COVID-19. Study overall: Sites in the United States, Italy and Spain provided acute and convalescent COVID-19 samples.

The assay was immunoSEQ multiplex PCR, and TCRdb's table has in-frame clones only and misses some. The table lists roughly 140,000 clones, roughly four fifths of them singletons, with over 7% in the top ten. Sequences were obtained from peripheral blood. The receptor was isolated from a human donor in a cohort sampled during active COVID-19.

CDR3 bases: TGTGCCAGCAGTTGGGACAGCTCCTACGAGCAGTACTTC. This translates into CASSWDSSYEQYF. The chain employs TRBV6-2 or TRBV6-3 and TRBJ2-7; TRBD1 agrees at 7 bases. The CDR3 sequence is 13 residues long. Germline trimming cut 4 bases from V and 0 bases from J; bases unmatched to any gene: 0. Germline V lookup: CDR1 MNHEY, CDR2 SVGEGT.